Listed here is a single T cell receptor (beta chain). Its antigen is still unknown. No clone much larger than this one lies a single base away; base qualities are absent. Collaborating institutions collected whole blood in K2EDTA tubes following their own protocols. For TCRbeta analysis, collaborator samples were shipped as frozen whole blood, as isolated PBMCs, or as DNA extracted from either sample type. The sample is drawn from a study of blood T cell repertoires in COVID-19 (dated by TCRdb to 2019 to 2021). About the study as a whole: Collaborator samples came from the United States, Italy and Spain and covered acute and convalescent phases of COVID-19. Where available, HLA class I and class II types were obtained from metadata supplied by the sample provider rather than from assay-based typing. The repertoires were released in a freely available public database intended as a resource for research on the immune response to SARS-CoV-2. The dataset comprised deeply sampled blood TCRbeta repertoires from subjects exposed to, actively infected with, or recovered from COVID-19. A de-identified subject ID, COVID-19 status, age in years and sex were almost always included in the sample metadata. Samples came from the ongoing ImmuneRACE study (first 160 participants) plus 1,254 subjects from 6 global collaborators. The prospective study material was composed of cDNA or gDNA derived from T cells, B-cell-depleted T cells, or PBMCs. Findings and caveats that apply to the study as a whole: Clinical and demographic metadata were provided uncurated, with the amount varying by source and participant.

The immunoSEQ Assay, a bias-controlled multiplex PCR, was used to amplify TCRbeta CDR3 regions from genomic DNA. The authors' pipeline ran thus. Within the assay, amplification of reference gene primers was used to estimate how many nucleated cells each sample contained. To quantify the absolute abundance of each unique TCRbeta CDR3 rearrangement, sequence reads were collapsed and filtered. For each sample, productive Simpson clonality was calculated as the square root of Simpson's diversity index across productive rearrangements. Entries here come from immuneACCESS through TCRdb and include only in-frame sequences with V and J called. Some clones fail to appear in such tables; in the studies checked, an unresolved V gene covers under half of the shortfall, and the cause of the remainder is unknown. V and J calls and clone size come straight from that table; D and trimming were deduced from the DNA. The sample table contains tens of thousands of clones; only one count was recorded for under 90% of them. The ten largest clones capture approximately 40% of the sample.

The CDR3 goes from the cysteine to the phenylalanine over 15 residues. Only the CDR3 part of the read is kept: 45 bases, read in frame from the first base. The germline ends are 15 bases apart after V is trimmed by 6 bases and J by 3 bases. As encoded in the germline V gene (reference sequence), CDR1 is MNHNY while CDR2 is SVGAGI. Sequencing input: peripheral blood. The V and J genes are TRBV6-6 and TRBJ1-5, with the D gene not clear enough to name. This receptor was obtained from an elderly woman with acute or convalescent COVID-19. The DNA sequence is TGTGCCAGCAGCTTTGGCACAGAAACCAATCAGCCCCAGCATTTT. It specifies CASSFGTETNQPQHF.